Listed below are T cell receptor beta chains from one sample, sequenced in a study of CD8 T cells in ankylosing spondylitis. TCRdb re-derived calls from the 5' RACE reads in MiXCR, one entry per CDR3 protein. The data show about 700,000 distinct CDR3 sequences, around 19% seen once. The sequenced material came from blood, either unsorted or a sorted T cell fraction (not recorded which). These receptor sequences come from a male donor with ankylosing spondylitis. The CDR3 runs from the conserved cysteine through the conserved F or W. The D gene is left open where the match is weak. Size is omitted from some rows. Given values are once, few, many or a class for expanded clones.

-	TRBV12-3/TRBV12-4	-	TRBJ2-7	CASSFYSFEQYF	TGTGCCAGCAGTTTCTACAGCTTCGAGCAGTACTTC
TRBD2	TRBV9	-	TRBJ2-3	CASSHGLDGTDTQYF	TGTGCCAGCAGCCACGGACTAGACGGCACAGATACGCAGTATTTT
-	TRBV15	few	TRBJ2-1	CATSSSRDPSYNEQFF	TGTGCCACCAGCAGCTCCCGAGATCCCTCCTACAATGAGCAGTTCTTC
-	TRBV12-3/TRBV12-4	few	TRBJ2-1	CASSRVAAPYNEQFF	TGTGCCAGCAGCCGAGTAGCGGCCCCTTACAATGAGCAGTTCTTC
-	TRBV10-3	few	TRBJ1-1	CAIRGRPGENTEAFF	TGTGCCATCAGGGGACGCCCTGGAGAGAACACTGAAGCTTTCTTT
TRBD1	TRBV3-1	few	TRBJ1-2	CASSRGTGDNYGYTF	TGTGCCAGCAGCCGAGGGACAGGGGATAACTATGGCTACACCTTC
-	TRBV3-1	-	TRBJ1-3	CASSQDGGLGNTIYF	TGTGCCAGCAGCCAAGATGGGGGGCTCGGAAACACCATATATTTT
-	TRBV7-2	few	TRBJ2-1	CASSLGHNSYNEQFF	TGTGCCAGCAGCTTGGGACATAACTCCTACAATGAGCAGTTCTTC
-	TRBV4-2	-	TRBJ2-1	CASSQGRESYNEQFF	TGTGCCAGCAGCCAAGGACGGGAGTCCTACAATGAGCAGTTCTTC
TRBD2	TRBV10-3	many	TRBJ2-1	CAISALLGTSGNNEQFF	TGTGCCATCAGTGCTTTATTAGGGACTAGCGGTAACAATGAGCAGTTCTTC
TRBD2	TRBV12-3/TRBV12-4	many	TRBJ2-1	CASILSGGIHNEQFF	TGTGCCAGCATCCTTAGCGGGGGGATCCACAATGAGCAGTTCTTC
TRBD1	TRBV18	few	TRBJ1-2	CASSPGGGQGRSYGYTF	TGTGCCAGCTCACCAGGGGGAGGACAGGGGAGATCCTATGGCTACACCTTC
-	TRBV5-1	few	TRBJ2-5	CASSYDTFRETQYF	TGCGCCAGCAGCTACGACACCTTCAGGGAGACCCAGTACTTC
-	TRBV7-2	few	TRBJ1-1	CASSLVRATEAFF	TGTGCCAGCAGCTTAGTCAGGGCCACTGAAGCTTTCTTT
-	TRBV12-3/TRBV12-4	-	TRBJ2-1	CASSLRQVNNEQFF	TGTGCCAGCAGTTTACGGCAGGTAAACAATGAGCAGTTCTTC
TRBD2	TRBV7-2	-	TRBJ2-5	CASSLMAASGGETQYF	TGTGCCAGCAGCCTCATGGCGGCTAGCGGGGGAGAGACCCAGTACTTC
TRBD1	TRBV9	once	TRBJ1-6	CASSDTGDNSPLHF	TGTGCCAGCAGCGACACAGGGGATAATTCACCCCTCCACTTT
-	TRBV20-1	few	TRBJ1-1	CSARDQRTEAFF	TGCAGTGCTAGAGATCAGCGCACTGAAGCTTTCTTT
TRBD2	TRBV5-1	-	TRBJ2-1	CASSQAGGHDEQFF	TGCGCCAGCTCCCAAGCGGGAGGCCACGATGAGCAGTTCTTC
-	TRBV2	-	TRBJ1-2	CASSVFGSYGYTF	TGTGCCAGCAGTGTTTTTGGGTCCTATGGCTACACCTTC